This T cell receptor (beta chain) was documented in a study of PD-1 blockade in classical Hodgkin lymphoma. Findings and caveats of the study: The CD4+ diversity rise by C4D1 was clearest in complete responders. Newly diagnosed patients and complete responders had comparable diversity at baseline. The repertoire differences lack a defined cause, possibly disease activity or prior therapy.

With regard to this clone: Its antigen is still unknown.

This CDR3 contains 14 residues. V dropped 6 bases and J dropped 3; count of bases not matched to a gene: 6. CDR1 and CDR2 from the germline V gene are SGHVS and FQNEAQ. All patients experienced relapse after autologous stem cell transplantation, and brentuximab vedotin exposure was variable. Patients had relapsed/refractory classical Hodgkin lymphoma with complete response, partial response or progressive disease as best response. TCRdb's copy holds only in-frame clones and misses some; the assay was immunoSEQ multiplex PCR. The sample holds around 20,000 clones, approximately 90% seen once. V usage is TRBV7-8 and J usage is TRBJ1-1, with TRBD1 matching over 8 bases. The sample consisted of peripheral blood mononuclear cells (PBMCs), taken before the second cycle of nivolumab. The sequence came from a human donor with classical Hodgkin lymphoma. In DNA form, the CDR3 reads TGTGCCAGCAGACGGACAGGGAGGTACACTGAAGCTTTCTTT. Its translation is CASRRTGRYTEAFF. The variable domain in full, with the rest retrieved from reference TRBV7-8 and TRBJ1-1, is GAGVSQSPRYKVAKRGQDVALRCDPISGHVSLFWYQQALGQGPEFLTYFQNEAQLDKSGLPSDRFFAERPEGSVSTLKIQRTQQEDSAVYLCASRRTGRYTEAFFGQGTRLTVV.